This T cell receptor (beta chain) is drawn from a study of molecular identifiers for immune sequencing clone quantification (dated by TCRdb to the late 2010s). With regard to the full study: For a replicate experiment, RNA from around 18,000 or 91,000 naive CD8 T cells was divided into five aliquots, and four of the five aliquots were sequenced. This methods study benchmarked molecular-identifier clustering-based TCR repertoire sequencing (MIDCIRS) and TCR RNA copy counting, using CD8 T cells to do so. What the study reported, not specific to this receptor: Identical TCR molecules sharing a barcode could cause highly expanded clone sizes to be underestimated. When barcode sub-clustering was left out, chimeric consensus sequences inflated TCR diversity, with chimeras reaching as high as 47%. Clones above 20 RNA copies held over 99% of molecules in CMV-specific effector cells but under 1% in naive cells. Naive libraries contained spiked-in Jurkat TCR RNA (more than 9 copies' worth), which is not part of the donor repertoire. A single cell's worth of spiked-in Jurkat TCR RNA was reported detectable even among about a million naive CD8 T cells. Modeling gave about 3 recovered TCR RNA copies per cell versus about ten by digital PCR, implying roughly 28% capture efficiency.

Libraries of naive CD8 T cells were built from anywhere between about 17,000 and 1,000,000 sorted cells, with 10%, 30% or 50% of the purified RNA used. On a BD FACSAria II, naive CD8 T cells were FACS-sorted as CD8+CD4-CCR7+CD45RA+ and collected into RLT Plus buffer. To test detection sensitivity, Jurkat RNA equal to ten TCR copies was added to samples of about 17,000-1,100,000 naive CD8 T cells. Enrichment of CD8 T cells was done with RosetteSep CD8+ T Cell Enrichment Cocktail plus Ficoll-Paque, and ACK red cell lysis came afterward. Libraries were built with PCR. The data were produced on an Illumina HiSeq 4000. Bulk TCR libraries were prepared as previously described, using TCR primers listed in Table S5. The Qiagen AllPrep DNA/RNA kit was used to purify total RNA. Reads from multiple sequencing runs of the same library were pooled before analysis. As for the original processing: Reads were retained only if an exact TCR constant sequence was present, and the retained reads were trimmed to 150 nt and grouped according to their 12-nt molecular barcodes. Within each barcode group, reads were sub-clustered at a 15% Levenshtein threshold, and quality-weighted consensus sequences were built per RNA molecule. Non-functional sequences were excluded, and lower-count sequences lying one edit away from another sequence were also excluded. Barcode sub-clusters with fewer than 20% of the maximum read count were removed, based on fitting two negative binomial distributions. In TCRdb, the public reads were trimmed at Q25 with fastp and aligned with MiXCR, with productive beta chains retained. Each entry merges the rows of one CDR3 protein and shows their most common DNA and genes. TCRdb, not the original authors, processed these V and J calls. This sample is represented by some 100,000 distinct CDR3 sequences; around a fifth of them were singletons. Jointly, the top ten make up around 0.91% of the sample.

Concerning this clonotype: What antigen it recognizes has not been identified. Within one base of it there is no much larger clone, and no base qualities were kept.

The TCR sequence derives from a human donor in good health. Some libraries in this study had Jurkat cell RNA spiked in. What was sequenced was naive CD8+ T cells from blood, with Jurkat cell RNA spiked in. This specimen's cell subset or site label, interpreted: FACS-sorted CD8+CD4-CCR7+CD45RA+ naive T cells.

The CDR3 is CSARRLSGRLGGELFF. The nucleotide sequence reads TGCAGTGCTAGGCGCTTAAGCGGGAGGTTGGGCGGGGAGCTGTTTTTT. In this chain, TRBV20-1 is recombined with TRBJ2-2; TRBD2 fits 9 bases in the junction. Compared with germline, V lacks 3 bases and J lacks 7 bases; bases without a gene match: 12. The CDR3 runs 16 residues from the cysteine to the phenylalanine. Solely the CDR3 DNA is kept, with 48 bases framed from the first base. Looking up the germline V gene (reference sequence) yields CDR1 DFQATT and CDR2 SNEGSKA.